This T cell receptor (beta chain) was identified during a study of blood T cells in healthy people across ages. Study overall: Template switching picked up about one barcoded beta molecule for each two T cells.

Together with a sample-barcoded 5' primer, a J-beta primer mix was included in a second PCR lasting roughly 6 to 12 cycles. TCRdb re-called the 5' RACE reads through MiXCR, storing one row per CDR3 protein. The sample contains 1.5 million to 2 million distinct CDR3 sequences, less than 50% of which appear only once. Findings and caveats of the study: Observed TCR beta diversity per million T cells went down as age went up. This fall followed a roughly linear course with age.

As to this clonotype: Its antigen is unknown. A much bigger clone sits one base away, suggesting this may be a read error.

CDR1 SGHRS and CDR2 YFSETQ come from the germline V gene. Trimming stripped 5 bases from V and 3 bases from J, with 5 bases between. The CDR3 sequence is 11 residues long. The chain links TRBV5-1 to TRBJ2-5, with D possibly TRBD1 on 5 matching bases. The clonotype comes from a woman aged 40 to 55 in good health. Sequenced sample: blood. The CDR3 DNA is TGCGCCAGCAGACAGGAAGAGACCCAGTACTTC. Protein sequence: CASRQEETQYF.